This TCR beta chain was documented in a study of spatial heterogeneity in lung cancer. V gave up 4 bases and J gave up 2 bases, with 8 bases separating them. The CDR3 sequence is 13 residues long. The time point is: sample taken at primary tumor resection. Unsorted whole RNA from tumor, nontumor lung or frozen PBMC underwent sequencing. General observations from the study: One measure, the expanded intratumoral alpha and beta TCR count, tracked tumor mutation counts.

Unique molecular identifiers tagged every individual TCR cDNA molecule. One entry per CDR3 protein results from TCRdb running MiXCR on the 5' RACE reads. The table shows about 8,100 distinct CDR3 sequences, with 4.5% to 6% occurring only once. This clonotype turned up a few times. Its target is not known. The sequences come from lung tumor tissue, collected at surgery. This rearrangement joins TRBV12-3 or TRBV12-4 to TRBJ1-1; D gene uncertain. This clonotype originated in a male donor with early-stage non-small cell lung cancer. CDR3 DNA sequence: TGTGCCAGCAGTTCGGGCCCAAACACTGAAGCTTTCTTT. Its protein is CASSSGPNTEAFF.